Below, one T cell receptor beta chain is given with its context. This clonotype was seen more than once but under ten times. It has no known antigen specificity. Base quality data are lacking; no much larger clone is found one base away. The entry originates in a study of response to subunit inactivated influenza vaccine (dated by TCRdb to the late 2010s). The study in broad terms: Deep quantitative profiling of the T cell receptor repertoire was used in the study to follow responses to a trivalent subunit inactivated influenza vaccine. Broader findings and caveats from the paper: It was suggested by the authors that each seasonal influenza vaccination may recruit only a limited number of new T cells.

According to the study, the label for this sample's time point signals: more than 40 days after influenza vaccine administration. The receptor library was made with RT-PCR. Sequencing used an Illumina HiSeq 2500. Clones were called with MiXCR by TCRdb after fastp trimmed the public reads at Q25, and only in-frame beta chains were retained. Every entry covers one CDR3 protein and lists the most common genes and DNA from its rows. Present in this sample are approximately 500,000 distinct CDR3 sequences, 10% to 15% of which were seen just once. The leading ten clones occupy less than 15% of the sample. Reading from cysteine to phenylalanine, the CDR3 counts 15 amino acids. The kept DNA is CDR3 alone, 45 bases in frame from the first base. V is cut by 4 bases and J by 4 bases, and the space between the germline ends is 16 bases.

The rearranged segments are TRBV12-3 or TRBV12-4 and TRBJ2-5; the best D guess is TRBD2, with 5 bases matching. The source material was PBMCs from blood, sampled 35 to 45 days after vaccination. This receptor was obtained from a man aged 45 to 65 who received an inactivated influenza vaccine. Donor details come from another sample of the same person, matched by shared clones. The CDR3 region reads CASSYPMSGSETQYF. The nucleotides read TGTGCCAGCAGTTACCCTATGAGCGGTTCAGAGACCCAGTACTTC.